This TCR beta chain was captured in a study of Ad26.COV2.S vaccination and SARS-CoV-2 variants. The study, taken as a whole, reports: Vaccinated and placebo-treated recipients had similar non-spike TCR breadth.

Using immunoSEQ multiplex PCR, the repertoire was profiled, and TCRdb retains in-frame clones only, with some absent. The sample lists more than 120,000 clones, about nine tenths seen once, with approximately 5% in the top ten. This CDR3 is built from 13 residues. V shed 5 bases, J shed 4 bases, and the junction held 3 bases outside the gene matches. CDR1 and CDR2 from the germline V gene are SGHTA and FQGNSA. On this clone itself: What it recognizes is unknown.

V gene TRBV7-2 combines with J gene TRBJ2-7; TRBD1 agrees at 9 bases. This material consisted of peripheral blood, taken after recovery from COVID-19. This TCR was sampled from a human donor who had recovered from COVID-19. The CDR3 sequence: CASSKGQGYEQYF. The DNA of the CDR3 is TGTGCCAGCAGCAAGGGACAGGGATACGAGCAGTACTTC.